The source of this T cell receptor beta chain is a study of vaccination effects on CD4 cells after COVID-19 (dated by TCRdb to between 2021 and 2024). Describing the broader study: Participants received two doses of either the BNT162b2 or the mRNA-1273 mRNA SARS-CoV-2 vaccine. In both COVID-19 convalescent patients and infection-naive vaccine recipients, the study compared SARS-CoV-2 spike-specific CD4+ TCR repertoires from before mRNA vaccination with those from after it. Altogether, roughly 10 COVID-19 convalescent patients and a handful of SARS-CoV-2-naive healthy vaccine recipients made up the full study. In the study, cultures from other donors were sequenced using the Oncomine TCR Beta short-read assay on an Illumina iSeq 100.

Library method: the immunoSEQ multiplex PCR assay. DNA from the cultured, isolated CD4+ T cells was subjected to TCR beta CDR3 sequencing. Per the source publication's procedure: Non-productive TCR sequences were discarded, and reads were trimmed to the CDR3 region, with only CDR3s of 7 or more amino acids retained. Antigen-specific clonotypes were identified with the MANAFEST web app by comparing expansion in peptide wells against reference cultures. To count as positive, a clone had to show expansion at FDR<0.05 compared with the reference and with all other wells, an odds ratio above 5, and a frequency above 0.1% in two replicate wells. Cross-reactive clonotypes were defined as significantly expanded in SARS-CoV-2 spike wells and in at least one common cold coronavirus spike condition. Levenshtein distance calculated with the stringdist R package was used to assess CDR3 similarity, and unrooted trees were constructed with ape in R 3.6.1. The table comes from immuneACCESS by way of TCRdb, which keeps in-frame sequences with V and J called. Part of the clones is missing from these tables; in studies checked, under half for an unresolved V gene and the rest for unknown reasons. V, J and clone size are taken as reported in that table, and D and trimming were inferred from the DNA itself. This sample comprises about 68,000 clones, roughly 80% of them detected only once. About 12% of the sample is taken by the ten largest.

The ViraFEST assay stimulated PBMC with viral peptide pools and then used TCR sequencing to identify antigen-specific CD4+ T cell clonotypes by expansion. After approximately 11 days of culture, CD4+ T cells were isolated with the EasySep CD4+ T cell isolation kit. Healthy vaccine recipients had no prior SARS-CoV-2 infection, confirmed by negative nucleocapsid antibodies before and after vaccination. Each well held fewer than 2.5 million PBMC cultured in IMDM containing roughly 5% human AB serum, 8.5 to 10 IU/ml IL-2 and gentamicin, along with around 11 ug/ml peptides. Half of the culture medium was replaced with fresh IL-2-containing medium on days 3 and 7. Unless otherwise noted, each peptide stimulation condition was cultured in triplicate wells. Using Ficoll-Paque Plus gradient centrifugation, PBMC were separated from whole blood and then either used fresh or cryopreserved at -140C. Overlapping peptide pools spanned the spike proteins of SARS-CoV-2 and the common cold coronaviruses HCoV-NL63, HCoV-OC43 and HCoV-229E. The QIAamp micro DNA kit was used to extract genomic DNA from the cultured CD4+ T cells.

The CDR3 runs 17 residues from the cysteine to the phenylalanine. Only the CDR3 DNA stays, 51 bases, in frame from base 1. The germline V gene (reference sequence) sets CDR1 to SEHNR and CDR2 to FQNEAQ. V trim: 7 bases; J trim: 4 bases; unmatched bases: 15. What the work shows at the level of the full study, not this receptor alone: In healthy vaccine recipients, vaccine-induced clones were almost all SARS-CoV-2 mono-reactive, with only 1 of 255 being cross-reactive with common cold coronaviruses. At late post-vaccination timepoints, both infection-induced and vaccine-induced clones showed marked clonal contraction, consistent with waning T cell responses. Only a small number of convalescent patients were included, and no early post-infection timepoints were available, which limited the study.

Notes on this clone: This receptor's antigen is unknown. The input lacks base qualities; no much larger clone sits a single base away.

The sequencing here drew on CD4+ T cells from PBMCs cultured with SARS-CoV-2 spike peptides, taken before COVID-19 vaccination. Reading the label with the study, this specimen's cell subset or site is: SARS-CoV-2 spike overlapping peptide pool stimulation. The TCR originated in a human donor who received a COVID-19 vaccine. The chain employs TRBV7-9 and TRBJ1-3; TRBD1 agrees with 8 junctional bases. The sequenced DNA: TGTGCCAGCACCCCCTTGGAGGTGACAGGGGTCGGAAACACCATATATTTT. Translated, this gives CASTPLEVTGVGNTIYF. With all but the CDR3 taken from the reference TRBV7-9 and TRBJ1-3 genes, the full variable domain is: DTGVSQNPRHKITKRGQNVTFRCDPISEHNRLYWYRQTLGQGPEFLTYFQNEAQLEKSRLLSDRFSAERPKGSFSTLEIQRTEQGDSAMYLCASTPLEVTGVGNTIYFGEGSWLTVV.